Below, 24 T cell receptor beta chains from the same sample are listed, as sequenced in a study of cytotoxic CD8 clonotypes in ibrutinib-treated CLL. The table came from immunoSEQ multiplex PCR; TCRdb's copy has only in-frame clones and leaves some out. The top ten clones hold more than 30% of a sample with 60,000 to 95,000 clones, around 78% of them seen once. The starting material was PBMCs, obtained after 24 months of ibrutinib treatment. The receptor set was obtained from a human donor with chronic lymphocytic leukemia.

V is TRBV27 and J is TRBJ2-1; D possibly corresponds to TRBD2 (6 bases). This CDR3 is built from 15 residues. Per germline, CDR1 MNHEY and CDR2 SMNVEV (reference sequence). V lost 4 bases and J 0 bases, leaving 10 bases between the germline ends. CDR3 DNA sequence: TGTGCCAGCAGTTCTTACGGGAGCTCCTACAATGAGCAGTTCTTC. Translating gives CASSSYGSSYNEQFF.

The chain recombines TRBV4-1 with TRBJ2-4, with D unclear. Trimming took 0 bases from V and 8 from J, leaving 14 bases between them. Germline CDR1 and CDR2: MGHRA and YSYEKL. CDR3 length: 15 residues. The chain's CDR3 is CASSQDLGLAYIQYF. The CDR3 DNA reads TGCGCCAGCAGCCAAGATTTAGGATTGGCGTACATTCAGTACTTC.

V usage is TRBV5-4 and J usage is TRBJ2-1; D is undetermined. The CDR3 totals 16 residues. Germline V gene data show CDR1 as SGHNT and CDR2 as YYREEE (reference sequence). The V end lost 4 bases, the J end lost 2 bases, and 16 bases lay between the germline ends. The CDR3 here is CASSTSLKGTYNEQFF. CDR3 nucleotides: TGTGCCAGCAGCACCTCCCTCAAAGGCACCTACAATGAGCAGTTCTTC.

This clone was observed a handful of times. This rearrangement joins TRBV20-1 to TRBJ2-5, with D unclear. Germline V lookup: CDR1 DFQATT, CDR2 SNEGSKA (reference sequence). The CDR3 runs to 11 residues. V shed 2 bases and J shed 5 bases, with 6 bases lying between them. The CDR3 spells CSARRWETQYF. The DNA for the CDR3 is TGCAGTGCTAGACGGTGGGAGACCCAGTACTTC.

The V gene is TRBV6-5, the J gene TRBJ1-2; possibly TRBD1 for D (5 bases). Per the germline V gene, CDR1 is MNHEY and CDR2 is SVGAGI. Trimming removed 2 bases at V and 2 bases at J, with 9 bases between. CDR3 length: 14 residues. CDR3 DNA sequence: TGTGCCAGCAGTTACGGGGGAGCAAACTATGGCTACACCTTC. It yields the protein CASSYGGANYGYTF.

CDR3 sequence (DNA): TGTGCCAGCAGTTTAGCCCCTAGCGGTAGCACAGATACGCAGTATTTT. It translates to CASSLAPSGSTDTQYF. V and J are TRBV28 and TRBJ2-3, with 7 bases identical to TRBD2. In germline, CDR1 is MDHEN, CDR2 SYDVKM. The CDR3 contains 16 residues. The V segment lost 2 bases and the J segment 0 bases; nucleotides outside the gene matches: 5.

This sequence joins TRBV6-6 and TRBJ2-5; D may match TRBD1 or TRBD2 (6 bases each). CDR1 and CDR2 (germline): MNHNY, SVGAGI (reference sequence). Trimming took 5 bases from V and 4 from J, leaving 20 bases between them. The CDR3 covers 16 residues. CDR3 coding DNA: TGTGCCAGCAGTCACGGGGTCGGTGGGGGGCGAGAGACCCAGTACTTC. This encodes CASSHGVGGGRETQYF.

The chain couples TRBV7-9 to TRBJ1-4; D remains unclear. Per germline, CDR1 SEHNR and CDR2 FQNEAQ (reference sequence). This CDR3 is built from 13 residues. V was trimmed by 0 bases and J by 11 bases, leaving 10 bases between them. CDR3 nucleotides: TGTGCCAGCAGCTTAGCTCGGGGAGGGAAACTGTTTTTT. Its protein product is CASSLARGGKLFF.

The chain employs TRBV4-1 and TRBJ2-7; 8 bases align to TRBD2. Germline-derived CDR1 and CDR2 are MGHRA and YSYEKL. With V trimmed by 4 bases and J by 5 bases, 13 bases remained unmatched. This CDR3 comprises 16 residues. The CDR3 coding sequence is TGCGCCAGCAGCCCCGAAGGGTGGACTAGCCGGGACGAGCAGTACTTC. This codes for CASSPEGWTSRDEQYF.

The J gene is TRBJ2-2, the V gene TRBV30, with a weak D call TRBD2 (5 bases). This CDR3 comprises 13 residues. The V end was cut by 0 bases, the J end by 6 bases, with 8 bases between. Per germline, CDR1 GTSNPN and CDR2 SVGIG (reference sequence). In DNA, the CDR3 is TGTGCCTGGAGTGTACTTAGCGCCGGGGAGCTGTTTTTT. Protein product: CAWSVLSAGELFF.

The genes are TRBV5-4 and TRBJ1-2; no firm D call. Germline-derived CDR1 and CDR2 are SGHNT and YYREEE (reference sequence). With 2 bases removed from V and 0 bases from J, the gap between germline ends came to 5 bases. The CDR3 runs to 13 residues. CDR3 nucleotides: TGTGCCAGCAGCTTAATTGCTAACTATGGCTACACCTTC. Amino acids: CASSLIANYGYTF.

The rearrangement joins TRBV5-6 to TRBJ2-7; D is possibly TRBD1 (6 bases). The germline V gene has CDR1 SGHDT and CDR2 YYEEEE. This CDR3 contains 16 residues. The V and J ends lost 3 bases and 3 bases respectively, with 19 bases between them. The CDR3 bases are TGTGCCAGCAGCTCTTACCATCGAACAGGGAGCTACGAGCAGTACTTC. Its protein is CASSSYHRTGSYEQYF.

This chain uses TRBV27 with TRBJ2-5; tentatively, D is TRBD2 (6 bases). Germline CDR1 reads MNHEY; CDR2 reads SMNVEV (reference sequence). The length of the CDR3 is 16 residues. V lost 4 bases and J lost 5, with 20 bases in between. The CDR3 region has the DNA TGTGCCAGCAGTTCCGACGGGACTCGACGGGGGGAGACCCAGTACTTC. Translated: CASSSDGTRRGETQYF.

This chain links TRBV7-8 with TRBJ2-3; D call uncertain. This CDR3 has 12 amino acids. V lost 1 base and J lost 7, with 6 bases in between. In germline, CDR1 is SGHVS, CDR2 FQNEAQ. The CDR3 region is CASSLGWNTQYF. DNA for the CDR3: TGTGCCAGCAGCTTAGGCTGGAATACGCAGTATTTT.

The DNA for the CDR3 is TGCGCCAGCAGCCCCCCTGGAGGCCAAGAGACCCAGTACTTC. This encodes CASSPPGGQETQYF. This sequence joins TRBV5-1 and TRBJ2-5; maybe TRBD2 (5 bases). Trimming took 4 bases from V and 1 from J, leaving 11 bases between them. Germline V gene data show CDR1 as SGHRS and CDR2 as YFSETQ. The CDR3 runs to 14 residues.

This chain uses TRBV10-1 with TRBJ2-1; 9 bases map to TRBD2. The V gene's germline CDR1 is WNHNN and CDR2 SYGVQD (reference sequence). This CDR3 contains 16 residues. The J segment lost 2 bases and the V segment lost 7 bases, leaving 9 bases of the junction unmatched. CDR3 amino acids: CASKEGGTSTYNEQFF. CDR3 DNA sequence: TGCGCCAGCAAGGAAGGTGGGACTAGCACCTACAATGAGCAGTTCTTC.

The chain joins TRBV13 to TRBJ2-2, with D uncertain. Germline loops: CDR1 PRHDT, CDR2 FYEKMQ (reference sequence). This CDR3 is built from 14 residues. Trimming shortened V by 2 bases and J by 5 bases, and 9 bases separated the two germline ends. This CDR3 reads CASSLRVATGELFF. CDR3 sequence (DNA): TGTGCCAGCAGCTTACGGGTGGCTACCGGGGAGCTGTTTTTT.

The gene calls are TRBV18 and TRBJ2-3; D unresolved. The germline CDR1 and CDR2 sequences are KGHSH and LQKENI. Trimming cost V 2 bases and J 0 bases, with 6 bases left between them. The CDR3 covers 14 residues. The CDR3 DNA reads TGTGCCAGCTCACCAGGAACTAGCACAGATACGCAGTATTTT. Protein: CASSPGTSTDTQYF.

CDR3 region: CASSFRRGISTDTQYF. CDR3 nucleotides: TGTGCCAGCAGTTTTAGGCGCGGGATTAGCACAGATACGCAGTATTTT. V gene TRBV27 combines with J gene TRBJ2-3; a weak D match, TRBD2 (6 bases). CDR1 and CDR2 from the germline V gene are MNHEY and SMNVEV (reference sequence). V was pared by 3 bases and J by 0 bases, with 13 bases between. The CDR3 runs to 16 residues.

This clone was observed a few times. This chain connects TRBV14 to TRBJ2-1, with 13 bases identical to TRBD2. Germline V gene data show CDR1 as SGHDN and CDR2 as FVKESK. CDR3 length: 16 residues. J was trimmed by 6 bases and V by 1 base; bases with no gene match: 3. The CDR3 reads CASSQVGLAGTNEQFF. DNA for the CDR3: TGTGCCAGCAGCCAAGTGGGACTAGCGGGAACCAATGAGCAGTTCTTC.

J is TRBJ2-7 and V is TRBV11-2; 7 nucleotides align to TRBD2. The V and J ends lost 1 base and 4 bases, in that order; junction bases with no gene match: 4. This CDR3 is built from 14 residues. Germline V gene lookup returns CDR1 SGHAT and CDR2 FQNNGV. CDR3 in amino acids: CASSLGVSGYEQYF. The CDR3 nucleotides are TGTGCCAGCAGCTTAGGGGTTAGCGGGTACGAGCAGTACTTC. The full variable domain, in which reference TRBV11-2 and TRBJ2-7 provide the parts outside the CDR3, is EAGVAQSPRYKIIEKRQSVAFWCNPISGHATLYWYQQILGQGPKLLIQFQNNGVVDDSQLPKDRFSAERLKGVDSTLKIQPAKLEDSAVYLCASSLGVSGYEQYFGPGTRLTVT.

CDR3 loop: CASSFPGLAATQETQYF. In DNA, the CDR3 is TGTGCCAGCAGTTTTCCGGGACTAGCGGCAACCCAAGAGACCCAGTACTTC. The chain uses TRBV28 and TRBJ2-5; TRBD2 aligns across 11 bases. The length of the CDR3 is 17 residues. V trimming: 3 bases; J trimming: 1 base; junction bases outside the gene matches: 7. Germline V gives CDR1 MDHEN, CDR2 SYDVKM.

Worth noting for this clone: Other DNA sequences in this specimen translate into the identical CDR3. The V and J genes are TRBV30 and TRBJ2-1; D unresolved. CDR1 GTSNPN and CDR2 SVGIG come from the germline V gene (reference sequence). V dropped 3 bases and J dropped 5 bases, with 8 bases sitting between them. The CDR3 runs 12 residues. DNA for the CDR3: TGTGCCTGGAGCCAAAGAGACAATGAGCAGTTCTTC. Translated, it gives CAWSQRDNEQFF.

This chain connects TRBV7-3 to TRBJ2-3; TRBD1 matches 7 bases. Trimming took 5 bases from V and 1 from J; bases not matched to a gene: 3. Germline loops: CDR1 SGHTA, CDR2 FQGTGA. The CDR3 runs to 14 residues. CDR3 protein: CASSQGQRTDTQYF. The CDR3 DNA sequence: TGTGCCAGCAGCCAGGGACAGCGCACAGATACGCAGTATTTT.